This section outlines one TCR beta chain sequence together with its context. The data were obtained in a study of cytotoxic CD8 clonotypes in ibrutinib-treated CLL. Germline V gene lookup returns CDR1 LNHDA and CDR2 SQIVND (reference sequence). The CDR3 totals 16 residues. V was pared by 6 bases and J by 3 bases, with 10 bases of the junction left unmatched. Data came from immunoSEQ multiplex PCR; TCRdb stores just in-frame clones and leaves some out. The sample has some 35,000 clones; 70% to 80% are singletons. This clonotype was sampled from a human donor with chronic lymphocytic leukemia. This rearrangement joins TRBV19 to TRBJ2-3; 9 bases agree with TRBD1. The source was PBMCs, collected at disease progression, from a patient treated with ibrutinib. As DNA, the CDR3 is TGTGCCAGTAGCACAGGGGGCGCATCAGCGACAGATACGCAGTATTTT. Its translation: CASSTGGASATDTQYF.